This T cell receptor (beta chain) derives from a study of T cells after yellow fever vaccination. Study-level results: Subsequent to the booster, the majority of primary-vaccination clones reappeared (around 96% CD4, 85% to 90% CD8).

This clonotype has ten or more counts. Its target is not known. One junction end disagrees with the germline gene, perhaps due to a read error. Germline V gene data show CDR1 as SGHRS and CDR2 as YFSETQ. The CDR3 loop spans 16 amino acids. The study made its TCR cDNA through 5'RACE template switching. That step introduced a universal primer site along with UMIs. Using its own MiXCR run on the 5' RACE reads, TCRdb lists one record per CDR3 protein. The table lists around 550,000 distinct CDR3 sequences, about a fifth of them singletons. The chain is built from TRBV5-1 and TRBJ2-1; the match to TRBD2 covers 11 bases. The sequencing here drew on PBMCs, taken 15 days after the yellow fever booster vaccination. The source is a man in his thirties or forties who received the YFV17D yellow fever vaccine. CDR3 amino acids: CASSLGTSGSYNEQFF. The CDR3 region has the DNA TGTGCCAGCAGCTTAGGCACTAGCGGGAGCTACAATGAGCAGTTCTTC.